This T cell receptor beta chain was identified in a study of T cell responses to AZD1222 COVID-19 vaccine. In the study overall: Second doses were pooled across both intervals (about 4 or about 12 weeks). Study observations and caveats: Seropositive status at baseline applied to only a handful of AZD1222 recipients. Spike-specific TCR breadth and depth grew following two AZD1222 doses.

On this clone: Its specificity is not known.

The germline V gene encodes CDR1 SNHLY and CDR2 FYNNEI. J was trimmed by 2 bases and V by 5 bases; bases with no gene match: 5. This CDR3 contains 14 residues. This table comes from immunoSEQ multiplex PCR, and its TCRdb copy is limited to in-frame clones, with some not included. The data contain roughly 160,000 clones, roughly nine tenths of them seen just once; the ten biggest clones take up around 2%. This clonotype originated in an adult in good health. V gene TRBV2 combines with J gene TRBJ1-1, with 7 bases matching TRBD1. This specimen was peripheral blood, taken on day 0 of AZD1222 vaccination. The CDR3 nucleotides read TGTGCCAGCAGTACGACAGGGACCAACACTGAAGCTTTCTTT. Its protein product is CASSTTGTNTEAFF.